This TCR beta chain is from a study of T cell responses to AZD1222 COVID-19 vaccine. General study results and limits: Donors were chiefly white British, with a greater number of females, and clonal diversity was perhaps underestimated. Only 5 or 6 AZD1222 recipients tested seropositive at baseline. Spike-specific TCR breadth and depth grew following two AZD1222 doses.

This CDR3 is built from 16 residues. CDR1 and CDR2 (germline): SQVTM, ANQGSEA. J was trimmed by 4 bases and V by 1 base; bases with no gene match: 9. The protocol was immunoSEQ multiplex PCR, while the TCRdb copy is restricted to in-frame clones and leaves out a portion. The sample has fewer than 200,000 clones, 90% seen once. This clone came up once. Its antigen is not identified. This sequence originates from an adult who received the MenACWY meningococcal vaccine as a control. The rearrangement uses TRBV29-1 and TRBJ2-2; 7 positions agree with TRBD1. The sequencing here drew on peripheral blood, taken 28 days after the second dose of the MenACWY control vaccine. CDR3 loop: CSVEGQGSFTTGELFF. In DNA, the CDR3 is TGCAGCGTTGAAGGACAGGGTAGTTTTACCACCGGGGAGCTGTTTTTT.